This TCR beta chain stems from a study of T cell clonality in common variable immunodeficiency. This CDR3 comprises 15 residues. Germline V gene sequence: CDR1 LNHDA, CDR2 SQIVND (reference sequence). Trimming took 4 bases from V and 3 from J; bases not matched to a gene: 6. TCRdb's table, derived via immunoSEQ multiplex PCR, lists solely in-frame clones and lacks some. The data show roughly 42,000 clones, with none appearing a single time. This clone was seen repeatedly, ten times or more. The read falls 3 residues short of the CDR3 end, and the missing part is taken from the germline J gene. The chain employs TRBV19 and TRBJ2-1; TRBD1 agrees at 7 bases. The sequenced sample consisted of peripheral blood mononuclear cells. This TCR was recovered from a person between 18 and 75 years old in good health. CDR3 bases read: TGTGCCAGTAGTAAGCCGGGACAGCTCTACAATGAG. It specifies CASSKPGQLYNE. The CDR3 reads in full as CASSKPGQLYNEQFF.